This T cell receptor beta chain originates from a study of blood T cells in healthy people across ages. Study-wide results and limits: The fall in TCR beta diversity per million T cells was roughly linear with age.

This clonotype was picked up a small number of times. No antigen is known for it. Trimming shortened V by 3 bases and J by 5 bases, and 5 bases separated the two germline ends. CDR3 length: 12 amino acids. Germline V gene sequence: CDR1 MGHRA, CDR2 YSYEKL. Primed by a sample-barcoded 5' primer and a J-beta primer mix, a second PCR proceeded for about 6 to 11 cycles. TCRdb redid the calling of the 5' RACE reads with MiXCR, one entry per CDR3 protein. The sample contains more than 900,000 distinct CDR3 sequences, about 23% of which appear only once. The same data also contributed to another study, on T cells of mothers and their children. In that study: Both sample barcodes and 2-4 random nucleotides came from the M1S primer of the second PCR.

The gene calls are TRBV4-1 and TRBJ2-4; no clear D gene. Material for sequencing was blood. This clonotype was obtained from a girl under 10 years old in good health. The CDR3 region has the DNA TGCGCCAGCAGCCATGGGGAAAACATTCAGTACTTC. Encoded protein: CASSHGENIQYF.